This T cell receptor (beta chain) was documented in a study of blood T cell repertoires in COVID-19. Study-level background: T cells, B-cell-depleted T cells, or PBMCs provided the cDNA or gDNA that served as material.

Only in-frame clones appear in the TCRdb table, and some are missing; sequencing was by immunoSEQ multiplex PCR. The sample yields roughly 250,000 clones, over 65% seen once. The CDR3 has 18 amino acids. V shed 3 bases, J shed 0 bases, and the junction held 6 bases outside the gene matches. Germline assignment: CDR1 KGHSH and CDR2 LQKENI. This receptor was taken from a woman of 80 years or more with acute or convalescent COVID-19. Sequencing used peripheral blood. This chain connects TRBV18 to TRBJ2-6; TRBD2 aligns across 9 bases. Written as DNA, the CDR3 is TGTGCCAGCTCACCTTTTAGCGGGAGAAGCTCTGGGGCCAACGTCCTGACTTTC. Translated, it gives CASSPFSGRSSGANVLTF. Full variable domain (remainder filled in from reference TRBV18 and TRBJ2-6): NAGVMQNPRHLVRRRGQEARLRCSPMKGHSHVYWYRQLPEEGLKFMVYLQKENIIDESGMPKERFSAEFPKEGPSILRIQQVVRGDSAAYFCASSPFSGRSSGANVLTFGAGSRLTVL.